The present T cell receptor beta chain was sequenced within a study of blood T cells in healthy people across ages. Next came a second PCR, run for about 7 to 12 cycles, which used a sample-barcoded 5' primer along with a J-beta primer mix. Using its own MiXCR run on the 5' RACE reads, TCRdb lists one record per CDR3 protein. The data show approximately 760,000 distinct CDR3 sequences, with roughly 25% seen just once and roughly a tenth held by the top ten. The data also belong to a second study, concerning T cells of mothers and their children.

The receptor's source is a boy aged 5-17 years in good health. The specimen sequenced was blood.

CDR3: CASSVVSGDTGELFF. The CDR3 nucleotides read TGTGCCAGCAGCGTAGTCAGCGGCGACACCGGGGAGCTGTTTTTT. The chain couples TRBV9 to TRBJ2-2; TRBD2 might be the D (5 bases). Trimming removed 0 bases from V and 3 bases from J, with 9 bases in between. The CDR3 runs to 15 residues. Germline V gene data show CDR1 as SGDLS and CDR2 as YYNGEE.